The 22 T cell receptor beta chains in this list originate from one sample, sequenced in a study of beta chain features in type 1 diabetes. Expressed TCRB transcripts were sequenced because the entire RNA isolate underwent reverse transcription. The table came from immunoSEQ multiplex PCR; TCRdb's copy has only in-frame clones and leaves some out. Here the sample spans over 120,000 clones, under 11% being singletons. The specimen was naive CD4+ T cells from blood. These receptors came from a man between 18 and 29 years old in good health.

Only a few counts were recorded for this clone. As DNA, the CDR3 is TGCGCCAGCAGCATCGGGAGGGGTGGACAGCCTGGAAACACCATATATTTT. It codes for CASSIGRGGQPGNTIYF. This rearrangement joins TRBV4-1 to TRBJ1-3; D perhaps matches TRBD1 (6 bases). CDR3 length equals 17 residues. CDR1 MGHRA and CDR2 YSYEKL come from the germline V gene. Deletions cut 5 bases from V and 2 bases from J, with 19 bases between.

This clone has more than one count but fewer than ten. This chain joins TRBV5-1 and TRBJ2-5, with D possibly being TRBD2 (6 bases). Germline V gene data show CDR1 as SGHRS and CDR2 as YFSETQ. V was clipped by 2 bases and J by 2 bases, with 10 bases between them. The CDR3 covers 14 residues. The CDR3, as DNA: TGCGCCAGCAGCTTAGGACTACCACAAGAGACCCAGTACTTC. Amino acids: CASSLGLPQETQYF. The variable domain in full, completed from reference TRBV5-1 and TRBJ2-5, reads KAGVTQTPRYLIKTRGQQVTLSCSPISGHRSVSWYQQTPGQGLQFLFEYFSETQRNKGNFPGRFSGRQFSNSRSEMNVSTLELGDSALYLCASSLGLPQETQYFGPGTRLLVL.

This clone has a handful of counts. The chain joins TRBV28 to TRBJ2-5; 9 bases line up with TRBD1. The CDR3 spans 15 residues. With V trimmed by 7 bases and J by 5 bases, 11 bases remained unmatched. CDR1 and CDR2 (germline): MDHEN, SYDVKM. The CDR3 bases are TGTGCCAGCACTTTTACTGGACAGGGGAGGGAGACCCAGTACTTC. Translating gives CASTFTGQGRETQYF.

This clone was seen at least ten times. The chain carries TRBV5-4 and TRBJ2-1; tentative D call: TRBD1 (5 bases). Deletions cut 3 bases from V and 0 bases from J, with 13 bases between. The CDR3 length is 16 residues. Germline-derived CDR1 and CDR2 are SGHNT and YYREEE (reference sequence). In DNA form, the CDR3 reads TGTGCCAGCAGCTCGTCACAGGCTAGCTCCTACAATGAGCAGTTCTTC. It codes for CASSSSQASSYNEQFF.

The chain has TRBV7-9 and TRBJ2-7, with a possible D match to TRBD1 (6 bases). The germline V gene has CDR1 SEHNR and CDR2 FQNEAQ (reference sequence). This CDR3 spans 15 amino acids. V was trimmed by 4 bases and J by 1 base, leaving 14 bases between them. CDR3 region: CASSYRVEGSYEQYF. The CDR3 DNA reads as TGTGCCAGCAGCTACAGGGTAGAGGGGTCCTACGAGCAGTACTTC. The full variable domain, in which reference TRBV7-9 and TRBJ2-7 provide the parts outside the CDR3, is DTGVSQNPRHKITKRGQNVTFRCDPISEHNRLYWYRQTLGQGPEFLTYFQNEAQLEKSRLLSDRFSAERPKGSFSTLEIQRTEQGDSAMYLCASSYRVEGSYEQYFGPGTRLTVT.

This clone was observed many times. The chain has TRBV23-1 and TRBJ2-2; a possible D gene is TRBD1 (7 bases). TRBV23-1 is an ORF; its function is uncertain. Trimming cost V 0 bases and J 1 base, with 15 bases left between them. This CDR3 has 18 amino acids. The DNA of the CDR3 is TGCGCCAGCAGTCAATCGGGGGCGGGACAGAAGAACACCGGGGAGCTGTTTTTT. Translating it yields CASSQSGAGQKNTGELFF.

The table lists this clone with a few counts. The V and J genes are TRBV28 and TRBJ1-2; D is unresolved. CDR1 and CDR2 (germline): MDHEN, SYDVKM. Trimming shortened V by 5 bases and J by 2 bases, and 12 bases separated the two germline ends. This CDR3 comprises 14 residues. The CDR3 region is CASSPEAVNYGYTF. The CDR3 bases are TGTGCCAGCAGTCCAGAGGCAGTCAACTATGGCTACACCTTC.

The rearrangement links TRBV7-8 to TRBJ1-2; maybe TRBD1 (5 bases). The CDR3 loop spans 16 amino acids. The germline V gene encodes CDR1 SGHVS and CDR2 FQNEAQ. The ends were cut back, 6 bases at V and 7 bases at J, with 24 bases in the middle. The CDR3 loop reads CASREVGDSGRVGYTF. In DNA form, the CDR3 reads TGTGCCAGCAGGGAGGTTGGGGACTCCGGTAGGGTTGGCTACACCTTC.

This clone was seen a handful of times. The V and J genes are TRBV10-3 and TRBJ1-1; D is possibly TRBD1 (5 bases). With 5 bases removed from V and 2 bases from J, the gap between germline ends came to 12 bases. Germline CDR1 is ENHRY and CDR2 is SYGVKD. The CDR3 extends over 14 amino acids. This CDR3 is CAISKTTENTEAFF. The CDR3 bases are TGTGCCATCAGTAAGACGACAGAAAACACTGAAGCTTTCTTT.

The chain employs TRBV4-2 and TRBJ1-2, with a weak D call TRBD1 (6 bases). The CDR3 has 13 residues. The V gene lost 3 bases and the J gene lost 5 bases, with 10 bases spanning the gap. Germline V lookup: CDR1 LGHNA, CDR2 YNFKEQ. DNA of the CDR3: TGTGCCAGCAGCCAGAGACAGGAGTATGGCTACACCTTC. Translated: CASSQRQEYGYTF.

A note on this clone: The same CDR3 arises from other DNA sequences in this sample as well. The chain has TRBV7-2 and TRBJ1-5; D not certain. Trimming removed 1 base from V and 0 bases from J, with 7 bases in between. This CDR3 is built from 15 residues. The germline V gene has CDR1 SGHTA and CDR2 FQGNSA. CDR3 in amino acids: CASSLVRGSNQPQHF. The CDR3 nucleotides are TGTGCCAGCAGCTTAGTCCGCGGTAGCAATCAGCCCCAGCATTTT.

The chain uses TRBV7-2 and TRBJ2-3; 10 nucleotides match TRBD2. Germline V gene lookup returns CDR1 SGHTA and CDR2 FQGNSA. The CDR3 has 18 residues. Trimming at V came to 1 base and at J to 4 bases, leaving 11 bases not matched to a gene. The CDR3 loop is CASSLVRSGGAGSDTQYF. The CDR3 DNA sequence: TGTGCCAGCAGCTTAGTTCGGAGCGGGGGGGCCGGATCAGATACGCAGTATTTT.

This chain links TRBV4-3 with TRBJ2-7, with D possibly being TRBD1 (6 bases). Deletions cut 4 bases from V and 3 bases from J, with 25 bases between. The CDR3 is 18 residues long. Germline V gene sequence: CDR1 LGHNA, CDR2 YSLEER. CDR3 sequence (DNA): TGCGCCAGCAGCCGTGAGTGGCAGGGGCAGGGTCCCTACTACGAGCAGTACTTC. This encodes CASSREWQGQGPYYEQYF.

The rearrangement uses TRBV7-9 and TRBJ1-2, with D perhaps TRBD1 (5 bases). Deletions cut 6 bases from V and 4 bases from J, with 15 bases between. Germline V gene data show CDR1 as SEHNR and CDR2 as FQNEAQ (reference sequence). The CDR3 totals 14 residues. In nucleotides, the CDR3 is TGTGCCAGCAGTCAAACGACAGCCCCCTATGGCTACACCTTC. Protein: CASSQTTAPYGYTF.

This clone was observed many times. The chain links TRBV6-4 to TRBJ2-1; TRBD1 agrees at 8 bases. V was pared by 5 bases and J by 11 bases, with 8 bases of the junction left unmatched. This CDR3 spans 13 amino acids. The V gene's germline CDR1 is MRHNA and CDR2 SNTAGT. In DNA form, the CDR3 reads TGTGCCAGCAGTAGAACGGACAGGGACCAGCAGTTCTTC. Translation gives CASSRTDRDQQFF.

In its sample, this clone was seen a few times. CDR3 coding DNA: TGTGCCGTTAGAGGACTAGCGGTTTACAATGAGCAGTTCTTC. Translated, it gives CAVRGLAVYNEQFF. V is TRBV19 and J is TRBJ2-1, with TRBD2 matching 10 bases. Germline V gene sequence: CDR1 LNHDA, CDR2 SQIVND (reference sequence). This CDR3 region has 14 residues. V was clipped by 11 bases and J by 4 bases; unmatched bases: 8.

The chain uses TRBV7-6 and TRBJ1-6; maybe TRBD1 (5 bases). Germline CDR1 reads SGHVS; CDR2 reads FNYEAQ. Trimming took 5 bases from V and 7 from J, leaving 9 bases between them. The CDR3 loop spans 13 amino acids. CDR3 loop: CASSAGGNSPLHF. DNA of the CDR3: TGTGCCAGCAGCGCCGGGGGGAATTCACCCCTCCACTTT.

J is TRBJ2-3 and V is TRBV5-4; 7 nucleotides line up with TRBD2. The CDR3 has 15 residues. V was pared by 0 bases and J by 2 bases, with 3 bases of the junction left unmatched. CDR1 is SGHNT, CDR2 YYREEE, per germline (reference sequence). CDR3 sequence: CASSLVSGDTDTQYF. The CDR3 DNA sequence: TGTGCCAGCAGCTTGGTAAGCGGGGACACAGATACGCAGTATTTT.

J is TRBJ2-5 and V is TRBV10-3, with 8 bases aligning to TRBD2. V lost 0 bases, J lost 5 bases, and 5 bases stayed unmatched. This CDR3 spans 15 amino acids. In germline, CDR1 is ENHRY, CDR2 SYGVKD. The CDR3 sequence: CAISESTGGGETQYF. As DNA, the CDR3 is TGTGCCATCAGTGAGTCGACTGGCGGGGGGGAGACCCAGTACTTC.

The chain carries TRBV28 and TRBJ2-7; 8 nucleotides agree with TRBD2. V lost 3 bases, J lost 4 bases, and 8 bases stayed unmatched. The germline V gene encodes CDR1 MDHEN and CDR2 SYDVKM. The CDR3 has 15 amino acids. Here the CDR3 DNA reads TGTGCCAGCAGTTTGCCGAGACTAGCGCGGTACGAGCAGTACTTC. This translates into CASSLPRLARYEQYF. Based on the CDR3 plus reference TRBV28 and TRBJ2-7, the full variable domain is DVKVTQSSRYLVKRTGEKVFLECVQDMDHENMFWYRQDPGLGLRLIYFSYDVKMKEKGDIPEGYSVSREKKERFSLILESASTNQTSMYLCASSLPRLARYEQYFGPGTRLTVT.

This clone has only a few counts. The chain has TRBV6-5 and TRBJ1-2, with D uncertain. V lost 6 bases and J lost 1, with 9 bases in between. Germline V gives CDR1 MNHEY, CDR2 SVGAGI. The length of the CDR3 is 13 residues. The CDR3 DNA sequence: TGTGCCAGCAGCCTTCAGGATAACTATGGCTACACCTTC. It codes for CASSLQDNYGYTF.

The CDR3 here is CASSSGETQYF. CDR3 sequence (DNA): TGTGCCAGCAGCTCGGGAGAGACCCAGTACTTC. V and J are TRBV7-8 and TRBJ2-5; D ambiguous. Deletions cut 4 bases from V and 4 bases from J, with 4 bases between. The V gene's germline CDR1 is SGHVS and CDR2 FQNEAQ. This CDR3 is 11 amino acids long. Full variable domain (outside the CDR3, taken from reference TRBV7-8 and TRBJ2-5): GAGVSQSPRYKVAKRGQDVALRCDPISGHVSLFWYQQALGQGPEFLTYFQNEAQLDKSGLPSDRFFAERPEGSVSTLKIQRTQQEDSAVYLCASSSGETQYFGPGTRLLVL.